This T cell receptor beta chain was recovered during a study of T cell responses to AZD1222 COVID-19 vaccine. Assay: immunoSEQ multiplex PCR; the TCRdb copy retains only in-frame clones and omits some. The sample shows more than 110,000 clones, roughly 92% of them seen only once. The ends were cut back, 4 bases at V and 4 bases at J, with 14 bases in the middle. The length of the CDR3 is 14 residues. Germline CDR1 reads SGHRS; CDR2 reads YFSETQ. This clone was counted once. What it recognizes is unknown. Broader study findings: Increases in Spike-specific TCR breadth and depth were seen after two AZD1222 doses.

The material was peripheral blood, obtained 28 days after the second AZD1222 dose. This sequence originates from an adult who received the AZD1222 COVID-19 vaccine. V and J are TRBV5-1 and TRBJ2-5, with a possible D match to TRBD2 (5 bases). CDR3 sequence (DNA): TGCGCCAGCAGCAAGCCGGGGTCCCGAGAGACCCAGTACTTC. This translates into CASSKPGSRETQYF.